These 21 T cell receptor beta chains share one sample of origin, sequenced in a study of OX40 agonist ivuxolimab in advanced cancers. Only in-frame clones appear in the TCRdb table, and some are missing; sequencing was by immunoSEQ multiplex PCR. The sample records 60,000 to 85,000 clones, roughly 80% being singletons. The sample in question was CD4+ or CD8+ T cells sorted from blood, obtained in a trial of the OX40 agonist ivuxolimab. The origin of the receptors is an adult with an advanced solid tumor such as melanoma, head and neck, liver or kidney cancer.

The chain combines TRBV9 with TRBJ2-2; D call uncertain. This CDR3 comprises 12 residues. CDR1 is SGDLS and CDR2 is YYNGEE in the germline V gene. Trimming removed 4 bases at V and 6 bases at J, with 7 bases between. The CDR3 region is CASSLGAGELFF. CDR3 nucleotide sequence: TGTGCCAGCAGCCTTGGCGCCGGGGAGCTGTTTTTT.

The chain combines TRBV6-1 with TRBJ1-2; D call uncertain. The CDR3 covers 13 residues. With 5 bases removed from V and 4 bases from J, the gap between germline ends came to 11 bases. Germline V lookup: CDR1 MNHNS, CDR2 SASEGT. The CDR3 DNA reads TGTGCCAGCAGTATGCGAAAGACCTATGGCTACACCTTC. Translation gives CASSMRKTYGYTF.

The J gene is TRBJ2-5, the V gene TRBV5-1, with D unresolved. This CDR3 spans 15 amino acids. V lost 4 bases and J lost 0, with 13 bases in between. Per the germline V gene, CDR1 is SGHRS and CDR2 is YFSETQ. This chain's CDR3 is CASSASAMYQETQYF. CDR3 DNA sequence: TGCGCCAGCAGCGCAAGCGCCATGTACCAAGAGACCCAGTACTTC.

The J gene is TRBJ2-7, the V gene TRBV30; D is perhaps TRBD1 (6 bases). Germline V gene sequence: CDR1 GTSNPN, CDR2 SVGIG (reference sequence). This CDR3 spans 14 amino acids. The V end was cut by 2 bases, the J end by 2 bases, with 13 bases between. This CDR3 is CAWSWGQGPYEQYF. CDR3 DNA: TGTGCCTGGAGTTGGGGCCAGGGGCCCTACGAGCAGTACTTC.

This clone was detected a few times. This sequence joins TRBV28 and TRBJ2-5; no clear D gene. CDR1 and CDR2 from the germline V gene are MDHEN and SYDVKM. With 6 bases removed from V and 5 bases from J, the gap between germline ends came to 16 bases. The CDR3 has 14 amino acids. The CDR3 loop reads CASSLQSFGETQYF. The DNA for the CDR3 is TGTGCCAGCAGCCTCCAGTCCTTTGGGGAGACCCAGTACTTC.

This chain links TRBV30 with TRBJ2-7, with D hard to call. CDR3 size: 14 residues. Looked up from germline, CDR1 is GTSNPN and CDR2 is SVGIG (reference sequence). The V gene lost 0 bases and the J gene lost 6 bases, with 15 bases spanning the gap. The CDR3: CAWSVGYGSREQYF. In nucleotides, the CDR3 is TGTGCCTGGAGTGTCGGGTACGGTAGTCGCGAGCAGTACTTC.

This chain joins TRBV6-1 and TRBJ1-5, with 11 nucleotides matching TRBD1. Trimming took 6 bases from V and 7 from J; bases not matched to a gene: 8. CDR1 is MNHNS, CDR2 SASEGT, per germline. This CDR3 has 15 residues. This CDR3 reads CASRGRDRGKQPQHF. In DNA, the CDR3 is TGTGCCAGCAGGGGCCGGGACAGGGGGAAGCAGCCCCAGCATTTT.

The gene calls are TRBV14 and TRBJ1-3; D call uncertain. CDR3 size: 13 residues. V was clipped by 2 bases and J by 4 bases, with 6 bases between them. The germline V gene has CDR1 SGHDN and CDR2 FVKESK. The CDR3 DNA reads as TGTGCCAGCAGCCAACTAGAGGGAAACACCATATATTTT. This codes for CASSQLEGNTIYF.

The chain links TRBV5-6 to TRBJ2-7, with D possibly being TRBD1 or TRBD2 (6 bases each). CDR3 size: 16 residues. Germline V gene lookup returns CDR1 SGHDT and CDR2 YYEEEE. V lost 4 bases and J lost 4, with 21 bases in between. The CDR3 nucleotides are TGTGCCAGCAGCCCGTTTTGGGGGGCTCTGAATTACGAGCAGTACTTC. It translates to CASSPFWGALNYEQYF.

The chain's CDR3 is CASSLTPSTDTQYF. The DNA for the CDR3 is TGTGCCAGCAGCCTGACCCCTAGCACAGATACGCAGTATTTT. The gene calls are TRBV5-4 and TRBJ2-3, with no clear D. Trimming shortened V by 4 bases and J by 0 bases, and 9 bases separated the two germline ends. Germline V gene lookup returns CDR1 SGHNT and CDR2 YYREEE (reference sequence). The CDR3 totals 14 residues.

The genes are TRBV6-4 and TRBJ2-7; 13 nucleotides align to TRBD2. This CDR3 has 16 amino acids. The V and J ends lost 6 bases and 3 bases, in that order; junction bases with no gene match: 8. Germline V gene data show CDR1 as MRHNA and CDR2 as SNTAGT. The CDR3 DNA reads TGTGCCAGCAGGGAGACCGGACTAGCGGGAGTCTACGAGCAGTACTTC. This encodes CASRETGLAGVYEQYF.

The gene calls are TRBV7-6 and TRBJ1-6; D not resolved. Deletions cut 1 base from V and 4 bases from J, with 5 bases between. Germline values: CDR1 SGHVS, CDR2 FNYEAQ. The CDR3 has 14 residues. DNA of the CDR3: TGTGCCAGCAGCTTAGAGCAATATAATTCACCCCTCCACTTT. It encodes CASSLEQYNSPLHF.

The chain combines TRBV28 with TRBJ2-7, with 9 bases matching TRBD2. Unmatched junction bases numbered 9, after V lost 7 bases and J lost 2 bases. From germline, CDR1 is MDHEN and CDR2 SYDVKM. The CDR3 sequence is 15 residues long. DNA of the CDR3: TGTGCCAGCAATCCGTGGCGGGAGGGCACCTACGAGCAGTACTTC. Translating gives CASNPWREGTYEQYF.

The V call is TRBV21-1, the J call TRBJ2-3; no check of the table's D call, TRBD1, against the DNA was made. TRBV21-1 is annotated as a pseudogene. The CDR3 extends over 16 amino acids. CDR3 nucleotide sequence: TGTGCCAGCAGCACCACAGCCTCCCCCAGCACAGATACGCAGTATTTT. Amino acid sequence: CASSTTASPSTDTQYF.

V and J are TRBV10-2 and TRBJ1-2; D is perhaps TRBD1 (5 bases). Per germline, CDR1 WSHSY and CDR2 SAAADI. V lost 6 bases to trimming and J lost 4 bases, with 18 bases between them. The CDR3 runs 15 residues. CDR3 loop: CASSDNGGGAYGYTF. The CDR3 nucleotides read TGCGCCAGCAGCGACAACGGGGGTGGTGCCTATGGCTACACCTTC.

The chain recombines TRBV29-1 with TRBJ2-3; D tentatively reads TRBD1 or TRBD2 (5 bases each). Between the trimmed V and J ends, which lost 7 bases and 3 bases, there was a span of 11 bases. CDR1 and CDR2 from the germline V gene are SQVTM and ANQGSEA. The length of the CDR3 is 12 residues. The CDR3: CSAGTETDTQYF. DNA of the CDR3: TGCAGCGCCGGGACGGAGACAGATACGCAGTATTTT.

V gene TRBV28 combines with J gene TRBJ1-5; TRBD1 agrees at 8 bases. The CDR3 has 14 residues. The ends lost 7 bases at V and 11 bases at J; junction bases unmatched: 13. Germline V gene sequence: CDR1 MDHEN, CDR2 SYDVKM. As DNA, the CDR3 is TGTGCCAGCAAACGGGGACAGGCCACGAAGGCCCAGCATTTT. It encodes CASKRGQATKAQHF.

V is TRBV7-9 and J is TRBJ2-7; no definite D call. The germline V gene has CDR1 SEHNR and CDR2 FQNEAQ (reference sequence). Trimming took off 1 base at V and 2 bases at J, with 9 bases between the two ends. This CDR3 comprises 14 residues. The CDR3 loop is CASSLGQNTYEQYF. In DNA, the CDR3 is TGTGCCAGCAGCTTAGGTCAAAATACCTACGAGCAGTACTTC.

This chain joins TRBV4-1 and TRBJ1-2; D perhaps matches TRBD1 (5 bases). This CDR3 is built from 16 residues. Looked up from germline, CDR1 is MGHRA and CDR2 is YSYEKL. Trimming removed 1 base at V and 4 bases at J, with 16 bases between. Here the CDR3 DNA reads TGCGCCAGCAGCCAAGTATCAGGGTGGATTGTCTATGGCTACACCTTC. Translated, it gives CASSQVSGWIVYGYTF.

CDR3 protein: CASSQGWDPWSSYEQYF. CDR3 coding DNA: TGTGCCAGCAGCCAAGGGTGGGACCCCTGGAGCTCCTACGAGCAGTACTTC. The genes are TRBV4-2 and TRBJ2-7, with D possibly called TRBD1 or TRBD2 (5 bases each). V was cut by 1 base and J by 0 bases, with 16 bases left in between. CDR3 length: 17 amino acids. Per the germline V gene, CDR1 is LGHNA and CDR2 is YNFKEQ.

The DNA of the CDR3 is TGCGCCAGCAGTCAAGGACAGACGGGAAACACCATATATTTT. Its protein is CASSQGQTGNTIYF. The chain has TRBV5-1 and TRBJ1-3, with D maybe TRBD1 (6 bases). Germline CDR1 SGHRS, CDR2 YFSETQ. CDR3 size: 14 residues. V was clipped by 5 bases and J by 4 bases, with 13 bases between them.